Here is one T cell receptor beta chain with its context. After removal of 4 bases from V and 4 bases from J, the junction contained 7 bases not matched to a gene. CDR3 length: 16 amino acids. Looked up from germline, CDR1 is SGHTA and CDR2 is FQGTGA. This sample was included in a study of blood T cell repertoires in COVID-19. For the study at large: Acute and convalescent COVID-19 samples came from the United States, Italy and Spain. Sources were T cells, B-cell-depleted T cells, or PBMCs; the material itself was cDNA or gDNA.

Study processing details: Reference gene primers were amplified, and this amplification served to estimate nucleated cell counts. Assay used: immunoSEQ multiplex PCR; TCRdb lists only in-frame clones, some missing. For V, J and clone size, that table is used; D and trimming come from the DNA. The sample has roughly 410,000 clones, roughly 90% seen once. This sequence joins TRBV7-3 and TRBJ2-1; 10 nucleotides align to TRBD2. This sequence was found in a man in his forties with acute or convalescent COVID-19. Sequenced: peripheral blood. The CDR3 protein is CASSSSSGSRYNEQFF. Here the CDR3 DNA reads TGTGCCAGCAGCTCCTCTAGCGGGAGTCGTTACAATGAGCAGTTCTTC.